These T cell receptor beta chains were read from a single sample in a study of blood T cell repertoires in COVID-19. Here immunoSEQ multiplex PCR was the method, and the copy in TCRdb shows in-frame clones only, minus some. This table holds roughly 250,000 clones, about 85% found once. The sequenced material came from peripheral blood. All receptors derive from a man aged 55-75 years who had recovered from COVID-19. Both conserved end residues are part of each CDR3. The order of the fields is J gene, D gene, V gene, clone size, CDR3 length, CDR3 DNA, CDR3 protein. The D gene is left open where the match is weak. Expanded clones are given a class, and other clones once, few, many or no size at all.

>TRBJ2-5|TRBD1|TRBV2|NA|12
TGTGCCAGCACAGGGACAGTGGAGACCCAGTACTTC
CASTGTVETQYF
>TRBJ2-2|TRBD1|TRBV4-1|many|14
TGCGCCAGCAGCCGCGGACAGGGAGCCGGGGAGCTGTTTTTT
CASSRGQGAGELFF
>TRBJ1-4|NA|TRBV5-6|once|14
TGTGCCAGCAGCTCTGGAGCCGGGGGTGAAAAACTGTTTTTT
CASSSGAGGEKLFF
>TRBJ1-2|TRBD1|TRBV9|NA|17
TGTGCCAGCAGCGTATGGGACAGGGGGAATTATAACTATGGCTACACCTTC
CASSVWDRGNYNYGYTF
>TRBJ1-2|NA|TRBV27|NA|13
TGTGCCAGCAGTTTTGGAGGGGTCTATGGCTACACCTTC
CASSFGGVYGYTF
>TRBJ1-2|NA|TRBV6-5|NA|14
TGTGCCAGCAGTTCGCGACACCCGCGGGATGGCTACACCTTC
CASSSRHPRDGYTF
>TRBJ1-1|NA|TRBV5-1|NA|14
TGCGCCAGCAGCTTGGCCGGGATGAACACTGAAGCTTTCTTT
CASSLAGMNTEAFF
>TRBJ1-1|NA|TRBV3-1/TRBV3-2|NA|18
TGTGCCAGCAGCCAAGAGGGTGGGGTGTTGGGGGCGCACACTGAAGCTTTCTTT
CASSQEGGVLGAHTEAFF
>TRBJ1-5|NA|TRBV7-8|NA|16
TGTGCCAGCAGCTTAGAGCGTCGGGGAAACAATCAGCCCCAGCATTTT
CASSLERRGNNQPQHF
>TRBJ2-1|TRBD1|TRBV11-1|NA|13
TGTGCCAGCAGCGCGACACAGGGGAATGAGCAGTTCTTC
CASSATQGNEQFF
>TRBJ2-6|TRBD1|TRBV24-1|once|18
TGTGCCACCAGTGATGGACAGGGAAGGTGGTCTGGGGCCAACGTCCTGACTTTC
CATSDGQGRWSGANVLTF
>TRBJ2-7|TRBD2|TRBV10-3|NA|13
TGTGCCATCCGGGGGGGGACGTCCTACGAGCAGTACTTC
CAIRGGTSYEQYF
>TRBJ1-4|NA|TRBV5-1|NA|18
TGCGCCAGCAGCTTGAGTGGGGGACACCCTAGCCGGTCTGAAAAACTGTTTTTT
CASSLSGGHPSRSEKLFF
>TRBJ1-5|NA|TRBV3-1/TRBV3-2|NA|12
TGTGCCAGCAGCCAATACACGGGGCCCCAGCATTTT
CASSQYTGPQHF
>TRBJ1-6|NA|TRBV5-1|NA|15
TGCGCCAGCAGCACCACAGCCTCCGGTAATTCACCCCTCCACTTT
CASSTTASGNSPLHF
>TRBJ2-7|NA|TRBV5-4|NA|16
TGTGCCAGCAGCCCGACGGTCCTAGGACAATCCTACGAGCAGTACTTC
CASSPTVLGQSYEQYF
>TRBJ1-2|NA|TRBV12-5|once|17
TGTGCTAGTGGTTTGGTAACCCTAACTTTACCCATCTATGGCTACACCTTC
CASGLVTLTLPIYGYTF
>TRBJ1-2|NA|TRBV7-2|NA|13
TGTGCCAGCAGCTTAGATAGACAGGCCGATAACACCTTC
CASSLDRQADNTF
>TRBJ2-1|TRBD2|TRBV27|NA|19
TGTGCCAGCAGTTTAGCTCCGTTCACTAGCGGGAGCACCTACAATGAGCAGTTCTTC
CASSLAPFTSGSTYNEQFF
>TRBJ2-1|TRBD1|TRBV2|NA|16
TGTGCCAGCAGTGATTTGTCGGGACAGCCCAACAATGAGCAGTTCTTC
CASSDLSGQPNNEQFF
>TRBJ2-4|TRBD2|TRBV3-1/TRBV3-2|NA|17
TGTGCCAGCAGCCCCGGGACTAGGGCCACTGCCAAAAACATTCAGTACTTC
CASSPGTRATAKNIQYF
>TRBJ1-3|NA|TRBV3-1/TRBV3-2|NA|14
TGTGCCAGCAGCCCCTCAGGGGTCGGGAACACCATATATTTT
CASSPSGVGNTIYF
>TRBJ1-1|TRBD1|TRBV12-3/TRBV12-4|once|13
TGTGCCAGCATACAGGGGGTGAACACTGAAGCTTTCTTT
CASIQGVNTEAFF
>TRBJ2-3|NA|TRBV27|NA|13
TGTGCCAGCACAGGGTCGTTTGCGGATACGCAGTATTTT
CASTGSFADTQYF
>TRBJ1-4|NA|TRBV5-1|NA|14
TGCGCCAGCAGCTTCCGGGGGTCTAATGAAAAACTGTTTTTT
CASSFRGSNEKLFF
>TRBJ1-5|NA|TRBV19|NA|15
TGTGCCAGTAGTGTGTCGGGTAATAGCAATCAGCCCCAGCATTTT
CASSVSGNSNQPQHF
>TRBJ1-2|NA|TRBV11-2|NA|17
TGTGCCAGCAGCTTACGCACCGGGACAAAGATATACTATGGCTACACCTTC
CASSLRTGTKIYYGYTF
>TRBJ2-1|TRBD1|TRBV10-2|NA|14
TGCGCCAGCAGAGCCTACAGGGGGCCCAATGAGCAGTTCTTC
CASRAYRGPNEQFF
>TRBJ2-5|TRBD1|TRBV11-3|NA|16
TGTGCCAGCAGCTTGCGACAGGGGGAGTACCAAGAGACCCAGTACTTC
CASSLRQGEYQETQYF
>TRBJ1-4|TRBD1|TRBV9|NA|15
TGTGCCAGCAGCTCCCGACAGGGCATGGATGAAAAACTGTTTTTT
CASSSRQGMDEKLFF
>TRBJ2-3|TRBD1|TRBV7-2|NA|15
TGTGCCAGCAGCCAGAGCCCGACAGGGTCAGATACGCAGTATTTT
CASSQSPTGSDTQYF
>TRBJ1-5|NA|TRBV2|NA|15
TGTGCCAGCAGTGAACAGGGGATCAGCAATCAGCCCCAGCATTTT
CASSEQGISNQPQHF
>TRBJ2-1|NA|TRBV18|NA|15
TGTGCCAGCTCACCGGGGCTCCCTCGTCCCAATGAGCAGTTCTTC
CASSPGLPRPNEQFF
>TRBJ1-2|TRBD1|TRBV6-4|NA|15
TGTGCCAGCAGTGAACAGGGGTCTCCTAACTATGGCTACACCTTC
CASSEQGSPNYGYTF
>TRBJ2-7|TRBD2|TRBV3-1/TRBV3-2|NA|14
TGTGCCAGCAGCTTAGCGGGGAAGACCTACGAGCAGTACTTC
CASSLAGKTYEQYF
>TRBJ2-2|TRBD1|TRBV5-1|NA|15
TGCGCCAGCAGCTCTCAGGGGGCTGACACCGGGGAGCTGTTTTTT
CASSSQGADTGELFF
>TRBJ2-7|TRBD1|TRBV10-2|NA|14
TGCGCCAGCAGTCGCCAGGGGGCTTTCAACGAGCAGTACTTC
CASSRQGAFNEQYF
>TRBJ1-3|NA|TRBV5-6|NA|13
TGTGCCAGCAGCTCAGGGTACGGAAACACCATATATTTT
CASSSGYGNTIYF
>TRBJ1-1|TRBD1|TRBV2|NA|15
TGTGCCAGCAGGAGAAGGACAGGAATGAACACTGAAGCTTTCTTT
CASRRRTGMNTEAFF
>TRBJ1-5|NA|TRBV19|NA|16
TGTGCCAGTACGGGGGGGATCCATCCTAGCAATCAGCCCCAGCATTTT
CASTGGIHPSNQPQHF
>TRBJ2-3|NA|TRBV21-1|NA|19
TGTGCCAGCAGCAATGTCAATGCGGGCGGGGGAGACCGCACAGATACGCAGTATTTT
CASSNVNAGGGDRTDTQYF
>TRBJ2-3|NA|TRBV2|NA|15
TGTGCCAGCAGTGAACTACAGGGTTTTACAGATACGCAGTATTTT
CASSELQGFTDTQYF
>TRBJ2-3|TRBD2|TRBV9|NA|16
TGTGCCAGCAGCGCCGACGGCAGCGGGGGGGTAAATACGCAGTATTTT
CASSADGSGGVNTQYF
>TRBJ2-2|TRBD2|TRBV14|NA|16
TGTGCCAGCAGCCAAGACAGCGGGGGGGGAACCGGGGAGCTGTTTTTT
CASSQDSGGGTGELFF
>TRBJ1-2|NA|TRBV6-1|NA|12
TGTGCCAGCAGTGATCGGGACATCGGCTACACCTTC
CASSDRDIGYTF
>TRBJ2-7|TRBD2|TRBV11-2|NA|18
TGTGCCAGCAGCCCTCTACCCTTCGAACCTAGCGGGCACAACGAGCAGTACTTC
CASSPLPFEPSGHNEQYF